This T cell receptor beta chain emerged from a study of blood T cell repertoires in COVID-19. Study at large: Collection of acute and convalescent COVID-19 samples took place in the United States, Italy and Spain. Nucleic acid was either cDNA or gDNA, and it came from T cells, B-cell-depleted T cells, or PBMCs.

Original methodology: By means of reference gene primer amplification, nucleated cell counts were estimated. TCRdb's copy holds only in-frame clones and misses some; the assay was immunoSEQ multiplex PCR. D and trimming were read from the DNA, whereas the V and J calls and clone size are those reported in that table. Of around 190,000 clones listed, around nine tenths are singletons. The CDR3 has 13 amino acids. V was trimmed by 6 bases and J by 2 bases, leaving 10 bases between them. Germline loops: CDR1 SNHLY, CDR2 FYNNEI. The specimen was peripheral blood. The V gene is TRBV2, the J gene TRBJ1-2; D perhaps matches TRBD1 (6 bases). This sequence originates from a man younger than 30 with active or convalescent COVID-19. The CDR3 sequence: CASSRDKNYGYTF. The CDR3 DNA sequence: TGTGCCAGCAGCCGGGACAAGAACTATGGCTACACCTTC.